This TCR beta chain comes out of a study of cytomegalovirus exposure and HLA in healthy donors. Whole-study results and caveats: Accounts indicate the classifier identified cytomegalovirus status with strong specificity and sensitivity. Researchers catalogued approximately 170 TCR beta chains as cytomegalovirus-associated. Generally TCR sequences proved uncommon, though certain public TCRs appeared in numerous donors.

To note about this clone: Its antigen is undetermined.

V was shortened by 5 bases and J by 1 base, with 16 bases between the two germline ends. This CDR3 region has 16 residues. Germline values: CDR1 SGHDT, CDR2 YYEEEE. Repertoires were generated with immunoSEQ multiplex PCR, while TCRdb's copy carries only in-frame clones and drops some. The sample includes 150,000 to 200,000 clones, 80% to 90% of them seen just once. The specimen sequenced was PBMCs. The chain joins TRBV5-6 to TRBJ2-4; a possible D gene is TRBD2 (6 bases). This receptor was obtained from a young woman in good health and CMV-seronegative. The CDR3 coding sequence is TGTGCCAGCAGGGGGATTAGGAGGGCGGCCAAAAACATTCAGTACTTC. Translation: CASRGIRRAAKNIQYF.